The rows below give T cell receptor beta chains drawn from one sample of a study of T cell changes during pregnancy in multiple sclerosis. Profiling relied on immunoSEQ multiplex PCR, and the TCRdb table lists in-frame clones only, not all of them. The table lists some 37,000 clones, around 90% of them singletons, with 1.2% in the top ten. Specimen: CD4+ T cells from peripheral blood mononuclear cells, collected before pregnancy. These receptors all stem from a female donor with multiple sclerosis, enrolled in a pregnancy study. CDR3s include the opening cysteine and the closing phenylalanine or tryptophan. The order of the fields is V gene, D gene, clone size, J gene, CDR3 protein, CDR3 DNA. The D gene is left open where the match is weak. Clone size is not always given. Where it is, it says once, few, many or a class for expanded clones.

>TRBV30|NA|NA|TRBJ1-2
CAWGSYGYTF
TGTGCCTGGGGCTCTTATGGCTACACCTTC
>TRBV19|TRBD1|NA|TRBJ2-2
CASSIGGTGFTGELFF
TGTGCCAGTAGTATCGGTGGGACAGGGTTCACCGGGGAGCTGTTTTTT
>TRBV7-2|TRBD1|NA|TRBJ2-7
CASSLASGTGWGEQYF
TGTGCCAGCAGCTTAGCCTCTGGGACAGGGTGGGGCGAGCAGTACTTC
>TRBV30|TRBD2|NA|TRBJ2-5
CAWSGGTSGREETQYF
TGTGCCTGGAGTGGGGGGACTAGCGGGAGGGAGGAGACCCAGTACTTC
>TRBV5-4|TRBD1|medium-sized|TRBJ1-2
CASSGDSSYGYTF
TGTGCCAGCAGCGGGGACAGCTCCTATGGCTACACCTTC
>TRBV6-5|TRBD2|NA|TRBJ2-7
CASSYGTGGIYEQYF
TGTGCCAGCAGTTACGGTACGGGAGGGATTTACGAGCAGTACTTC
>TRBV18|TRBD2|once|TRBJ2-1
CASSPRSAGGHNEQFF
TGTGCCAGCTCACCACGATCAGCGGGAGGCCACAATGAGCAGTTCTTC
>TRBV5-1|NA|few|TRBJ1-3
CASSLEGALDTIYF
TGCGCCAGCAGCTTGGAAGGGGCCTTGGACACCATATATTTT
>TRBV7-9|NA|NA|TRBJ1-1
CASSPRRDREAFF
TGTGCCAGCAGCCCTCGCCGAGACAGAGAAGCTTTCTTT
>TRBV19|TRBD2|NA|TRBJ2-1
CASSIRGRERSYNEQFF
TGTGCCAGTAGTATACGTGGGCGGGAGCGCTCCTACAATGAGCAGTTCTTC
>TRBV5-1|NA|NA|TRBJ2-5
CASRSGAEETQYF
TGCGCCAGCAGGTCAGGGGCCGAAGAGACCCAGTACTTC
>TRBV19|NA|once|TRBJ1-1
CASSIEIGEQGKSFF
TGTGCCAGTAGTATAGAGATTGGAGAACAGGGCAAATCGTTCTTT
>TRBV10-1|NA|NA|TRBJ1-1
CASSAQLNTEAFF
TGCGCCAGCAGTGCCCAATTGAACACTGAAGCTTTCTTT